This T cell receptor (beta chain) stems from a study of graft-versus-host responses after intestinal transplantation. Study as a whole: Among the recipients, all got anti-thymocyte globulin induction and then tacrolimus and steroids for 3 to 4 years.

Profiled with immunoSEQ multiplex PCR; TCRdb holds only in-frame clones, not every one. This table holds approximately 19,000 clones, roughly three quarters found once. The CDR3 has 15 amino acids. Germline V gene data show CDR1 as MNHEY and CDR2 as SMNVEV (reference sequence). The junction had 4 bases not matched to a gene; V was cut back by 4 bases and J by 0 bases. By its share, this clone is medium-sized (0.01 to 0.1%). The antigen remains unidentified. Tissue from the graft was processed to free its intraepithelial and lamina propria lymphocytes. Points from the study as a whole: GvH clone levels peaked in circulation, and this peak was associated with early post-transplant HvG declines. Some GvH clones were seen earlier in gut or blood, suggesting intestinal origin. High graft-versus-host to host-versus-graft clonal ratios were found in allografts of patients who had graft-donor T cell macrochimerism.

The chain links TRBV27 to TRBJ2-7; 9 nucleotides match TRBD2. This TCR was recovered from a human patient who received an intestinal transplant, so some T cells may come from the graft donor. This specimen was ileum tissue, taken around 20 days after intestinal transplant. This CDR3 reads CASSWAGGSSYEQYF. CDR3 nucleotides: TGTGCCAGCAGTTGGGCGGGAGGGAGCTCCTACGAGCAGTACTTC.